The 18 T cell receptor beta chains listed next were all sequenced from one sample in a study of vaccination and CD4 T cells after COVID-19. TCRdb ran MiXCR on the PCR reads and lists one entry per CDR3 protein. The sample comprises about 28,000 distinct CDR3 sequences, roughly 50% of which are singletons, and 5.5% to 7.5% rests with the top ten. Time point specified: late sampling 161 to 241 days after vaccination in a few convalescent patients. The sequences come from CD4+ T cells from blood, collected about 7 months after SARS-CoV-2 vaccination. These TCRs come from a human donor who had recovered from COVID-19.

This clonotype has more than one count but fewer than ten. This rearrangement joins TRBV7-8 to TRBJ2-3; D gene uncertain. This CDR3 spans 12 amino acids. Germline V gene data show CDR1 as SGHVS and CDR2 as FQNEAQ. Deletions cut 4 bases from V and 5 bases from J, with 7 bases between. The CDR3 region is CASSSGLDTQYF. The CDR3 nucleotides read TGTGCCAGCAGCTCCGGTTTAGATACGCAGTATTTT.

In its sample, this clonotype was seen once. J is TRBJ2-1 and V is TRBV28; 11 bases agree with TRBD2. CDR3 length: 17 amino acids. Germline V gives CDR1 MDHEN, CDR2 SYDVKM. Trimming took 1 base from V and 9 from J; bases not matched to a gene: 11. The CDR3 sequence is CASSLLVAGGSRGEQFF. In DNA, the CDR3 is TGTGCCAGCAGTTTATTGGTAGCGGGAGGGAGTAGAGGTGAGCAGTTCTTC.

The table lists this clonotype with a few counts. V is TRBV7-2 and J is TRBJ2-5; possibly TRBD2 for D (6 bases). Trimming pared 5 bases from V and 3 bases from J, leaving 10 bases between. Per germline, CDR1 SGHTA and CDR2 FQGNSA. The CDR3 spans 13 residues. The DNA for the CDR3 is TGTGCCAGCAGCCCCACGGGAGAAGAGACCCAGTACTTC. Translating it yields CASSPTGEETQYF.

This clonotype came up a few times. This chain connects TRBV7-2 to TRBJ2-3; TRBD2 matches 7 bases. With V trimmed by 5 bases and J by 0 bases, 8 bases remained unmatched. In germline, CDR1 is SGHTA, CDR2 FQGNSA. CDR3 size: 16 residues. The CDR3 loop is CASSLPASGSTDTQYF. The CDR3 DNA sequence: TGTGCCAGCAGCCTCCCCGCTAGCGGCAGCACAGATACGCAGTATTTT.

The chain links TRBV6-5 to TRBJ1-5; 8 bases line up with TRBD1. CDR3 length: 15 residues. V shed 4 bases, J shed 4 bases, and the junction held 6 bases outside the gene matches. Per germline, CDR1 MNHEY and CDR2 SVGAGI. CDR3 nucleotide sequence: TGTGCCAGCAGTTCCTTTGGACAGGGAAATCAGCCCCAGCATTTT. It is translated as CASSSFGQGNQPQHF.

This clonotype was picked up a small number of times. The V call is TRBV6-4, the J call TRBJ2-3; 9 nucleotides match TRBD2. V was clipped by 4 bases and J by 1 base; unmatched bases: 3. Germline CDR1 MRHNA, CDR2 SNTAGT. The CDR3 runs to 15 residues. The CDR3 is CASSGVAGGTDTQYF. CDR3 coding DNA: TGTGCCAGCAGTGGGGTAGCGGGAGGCACAGATACGCAGTATTTT.

V gene TRBV20-1 combines with J gene TRBJ1-5; no clear D. Looked up from germline, CDR1 is DFQATT and CDR2 is SNEGSKA (reference sequence). Trimming took off 2 bases at V and 0 bases at J, with 11 bases between the two ends. This CDR3 region has 15 residues. Here the CDR3 reads CSARPQDLSNQPQHF. DNA for the CDR3: TGCAGTGCTAGACCCCAGGACCTTAGCAATCAGCCCCAGCATTTT.

This chain joins TRBV28 and TRBJ1-5, with D possibly being TRBD1 (5 bases). Germline CDR1 and CDR2: MDHEN and SYDVKM. Trimming shortened V by 5 bases and J by 6 bases, and 17 bases separated the two germline ends. This CDR3 is 15 amino acids long. The CDR3 protein is CASSVDQGGGQPQHF. The CDR3 coding sequence is TGTGCCAGCAGTGTGGACCAGGGAGGAGGTCAGCCCCAGCATTTT.

V usage is TRBV6-1 and J usage is TRBJ2-7; 7 bases align to TRBD2. With 8 bases clipped from V and 0 bases from J, the junction kept 4 bases outside the gene matches. The CDR3 length is 13 residues. CDR1 is MNHNS and CDR2 is SASEGT in the germline V gene. The CDR3 region has the DNA TGTGCCAGCCTTGGCGGGAGCTCCTACGAGCAGTACTTC. Amino acid sequence: CASLGGSSYEQYF.

This clonotype showed up just once. The rearrangement links TRBV19 to TRBJ2-1; D possibly corresponds to TRBD2 (5 bases). Trimming removed 3 bases at V and 0 bases at J, with 9 bases between. Germline V gives CDR1 LNHDA, CDR2 SQIVND (reference sequence). The CDR3 loop spans 15 amino acids. The CDR3 DNA is TGTGCCAGTAGTATTAGCGTCAGCTCCTACAATGAGCAGTTCTTC. It translates to CASSISVSSYNEQFF.

This chain links TRBV6-2 or TRBV6-3 with TRBJ2-2; D ambiguous. This CDR3 has 14 residues. Germline-derived CDR1 and CDR2 are MNHEY and SVGEGT. The ends were cut back, 0 bases at V and 6 bases at J, with 8 bases in the middle. The CDR3 spells CASSYSWKSGELFF. CDR3 DNA sequence: TGTGCCAGCAGTTACTCGTGGAAGTCCGGGGAGCTGTTTTTT.

The chain uses TRBV6-1 and TRBJ2-7; D possibly matches TRBD1 or TRBD2 (5 bases each). In germline, CDR1 is MNHNS, CDR2 SASEGT. The length of the CDR3 is 14 residues. V was pared by 4 bases and J by 0 bases, with 10 bases between. As DNA, the CDR3 is TGTGCCAGCAGTGTGGGGGACGACTCCTACGAGCAGTACTTC. Translating it yields CASSVGDDSYEQYF.

The chain recombines TRBV20-1 with TRBJ1-1; a possible D gene is TRBD1 (6 bases). CDR3 length equals 13 residues. Germline CDR1 reads DFQATT; CDR2 reads SNEGSKA (reference sequence). The V gene lost 4 bases and the J gene lost 6 bases, with 15 bases spanning the gap. The CDR3 nucleotides read TGCAGTGCTAAGGCTGGGGGGGGCCCTGAAGCTTTCTTT. Its translation: CSAKAGGGPEAFF.

The chain joins TRBV10-3 to TRBJ1-5; no firm D call. Looked up from germline, CDR1 is ENHRY and CDR2 is SYGVKD. The V end was cut by 5 bases, the J end by 4 bases, with 6 bases between. The CDR3 length is 12 residues. The CDR3 region is CAISTQNQPQHF. CDR3 nucleotide sequence: TGTGCCATCAGTACCCAAAATCAGCCCCAGCATTTT.

This rearrangement joins TRBV4-2 to TRBJ2-1; the D gene could be TRBD1 or TRBD2 (5 bases each). V was cut by 7 bases and J by 6 bases, with 16 bases left in between. The V gene's germline CDR1 is LGHNA and CDR2 YNFKEQ. This CDR3 has 14 amino acids. The CDR3 here is CASTAGLGVNEQFF. In DNA form, the CDR3 reads TGTGCCAGCACGGCAGGACTGGGGGTCAATGAGCAGTTCTTC.

The count of this clonotype is one. The chain joins TRBV6-1 to TRBJ2-7, with 8 bases aligning to TRBD1. The ends lost 6 bases at V and 6 bases at J; junction bases unmatched: 7. Germline V gives CDR1 MNHNS, CDR2 SASEGT. The CDR3 has 13 amino acids. CDR3 residues: CASSQTGAGEQYF. The CDR3 nucleotides are TGTGCCAGCAGCCAGACAGGGGCCGGCGAGCAGTACTTC.

V is TRBV7-8 and J is TRBJ2-1, with D maybe TRBD2 (5 bases). Deletions cut 6 bases from V and 1 base from J, with 16 bases between. The CDR3 consists of 16 residues. Germline CDR1 is SGHVS and CDR2 is FQNEAQ. CDR3 in DNA: TGTGCCAGCAGACTATCGGGTGGCGGGTCCTACAATGAGCAGTTCTTC. This codes for CASRLSGGGSYNEQFF.

The CDR3 region is CASSPRVDEQFF. DNA of the CDR3: TGTGCCAGCAGTCCACGGGTGGATGAGCAGTTCTTC. V and J are TRBV6-1 and TRBJ2-1; unclear D gene. Germline V CDR1 and CDR2: MNHNS, SASEGT. There are 12 residues in the CDR3. V shed 5 bases and J shed 8 bases, with 10 bases lying between them.